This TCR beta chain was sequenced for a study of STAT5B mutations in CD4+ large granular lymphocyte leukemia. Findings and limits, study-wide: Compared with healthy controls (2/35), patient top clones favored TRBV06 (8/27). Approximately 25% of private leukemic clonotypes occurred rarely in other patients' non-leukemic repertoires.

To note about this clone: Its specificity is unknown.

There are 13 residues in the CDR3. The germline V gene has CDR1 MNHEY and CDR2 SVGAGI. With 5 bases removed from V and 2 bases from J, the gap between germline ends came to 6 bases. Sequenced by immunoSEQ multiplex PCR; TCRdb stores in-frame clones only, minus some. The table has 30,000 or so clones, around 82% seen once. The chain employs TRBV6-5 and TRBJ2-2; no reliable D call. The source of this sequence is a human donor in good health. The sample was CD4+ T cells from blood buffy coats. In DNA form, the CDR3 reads TGTGCCAGCAGTCGGTCTAACACCGGGGAGCTGTTTTTT. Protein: CASSRSNTGELFF.